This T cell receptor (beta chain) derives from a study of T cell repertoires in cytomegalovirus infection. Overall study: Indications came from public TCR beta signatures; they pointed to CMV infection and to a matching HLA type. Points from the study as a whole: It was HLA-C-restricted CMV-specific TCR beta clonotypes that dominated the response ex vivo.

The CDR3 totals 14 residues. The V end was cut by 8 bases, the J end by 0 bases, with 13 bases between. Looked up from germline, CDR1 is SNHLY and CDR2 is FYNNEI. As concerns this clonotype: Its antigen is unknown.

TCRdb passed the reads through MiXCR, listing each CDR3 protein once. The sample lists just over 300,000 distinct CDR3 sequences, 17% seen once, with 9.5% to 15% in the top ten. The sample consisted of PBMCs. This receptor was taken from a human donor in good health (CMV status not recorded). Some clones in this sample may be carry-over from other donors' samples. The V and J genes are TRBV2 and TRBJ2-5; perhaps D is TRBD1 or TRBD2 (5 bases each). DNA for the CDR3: TGTGCCAGCCCAGGGAGAGCGGACCAAGAGACCCAGTACTTC. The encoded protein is CASPGRADQETQYF.